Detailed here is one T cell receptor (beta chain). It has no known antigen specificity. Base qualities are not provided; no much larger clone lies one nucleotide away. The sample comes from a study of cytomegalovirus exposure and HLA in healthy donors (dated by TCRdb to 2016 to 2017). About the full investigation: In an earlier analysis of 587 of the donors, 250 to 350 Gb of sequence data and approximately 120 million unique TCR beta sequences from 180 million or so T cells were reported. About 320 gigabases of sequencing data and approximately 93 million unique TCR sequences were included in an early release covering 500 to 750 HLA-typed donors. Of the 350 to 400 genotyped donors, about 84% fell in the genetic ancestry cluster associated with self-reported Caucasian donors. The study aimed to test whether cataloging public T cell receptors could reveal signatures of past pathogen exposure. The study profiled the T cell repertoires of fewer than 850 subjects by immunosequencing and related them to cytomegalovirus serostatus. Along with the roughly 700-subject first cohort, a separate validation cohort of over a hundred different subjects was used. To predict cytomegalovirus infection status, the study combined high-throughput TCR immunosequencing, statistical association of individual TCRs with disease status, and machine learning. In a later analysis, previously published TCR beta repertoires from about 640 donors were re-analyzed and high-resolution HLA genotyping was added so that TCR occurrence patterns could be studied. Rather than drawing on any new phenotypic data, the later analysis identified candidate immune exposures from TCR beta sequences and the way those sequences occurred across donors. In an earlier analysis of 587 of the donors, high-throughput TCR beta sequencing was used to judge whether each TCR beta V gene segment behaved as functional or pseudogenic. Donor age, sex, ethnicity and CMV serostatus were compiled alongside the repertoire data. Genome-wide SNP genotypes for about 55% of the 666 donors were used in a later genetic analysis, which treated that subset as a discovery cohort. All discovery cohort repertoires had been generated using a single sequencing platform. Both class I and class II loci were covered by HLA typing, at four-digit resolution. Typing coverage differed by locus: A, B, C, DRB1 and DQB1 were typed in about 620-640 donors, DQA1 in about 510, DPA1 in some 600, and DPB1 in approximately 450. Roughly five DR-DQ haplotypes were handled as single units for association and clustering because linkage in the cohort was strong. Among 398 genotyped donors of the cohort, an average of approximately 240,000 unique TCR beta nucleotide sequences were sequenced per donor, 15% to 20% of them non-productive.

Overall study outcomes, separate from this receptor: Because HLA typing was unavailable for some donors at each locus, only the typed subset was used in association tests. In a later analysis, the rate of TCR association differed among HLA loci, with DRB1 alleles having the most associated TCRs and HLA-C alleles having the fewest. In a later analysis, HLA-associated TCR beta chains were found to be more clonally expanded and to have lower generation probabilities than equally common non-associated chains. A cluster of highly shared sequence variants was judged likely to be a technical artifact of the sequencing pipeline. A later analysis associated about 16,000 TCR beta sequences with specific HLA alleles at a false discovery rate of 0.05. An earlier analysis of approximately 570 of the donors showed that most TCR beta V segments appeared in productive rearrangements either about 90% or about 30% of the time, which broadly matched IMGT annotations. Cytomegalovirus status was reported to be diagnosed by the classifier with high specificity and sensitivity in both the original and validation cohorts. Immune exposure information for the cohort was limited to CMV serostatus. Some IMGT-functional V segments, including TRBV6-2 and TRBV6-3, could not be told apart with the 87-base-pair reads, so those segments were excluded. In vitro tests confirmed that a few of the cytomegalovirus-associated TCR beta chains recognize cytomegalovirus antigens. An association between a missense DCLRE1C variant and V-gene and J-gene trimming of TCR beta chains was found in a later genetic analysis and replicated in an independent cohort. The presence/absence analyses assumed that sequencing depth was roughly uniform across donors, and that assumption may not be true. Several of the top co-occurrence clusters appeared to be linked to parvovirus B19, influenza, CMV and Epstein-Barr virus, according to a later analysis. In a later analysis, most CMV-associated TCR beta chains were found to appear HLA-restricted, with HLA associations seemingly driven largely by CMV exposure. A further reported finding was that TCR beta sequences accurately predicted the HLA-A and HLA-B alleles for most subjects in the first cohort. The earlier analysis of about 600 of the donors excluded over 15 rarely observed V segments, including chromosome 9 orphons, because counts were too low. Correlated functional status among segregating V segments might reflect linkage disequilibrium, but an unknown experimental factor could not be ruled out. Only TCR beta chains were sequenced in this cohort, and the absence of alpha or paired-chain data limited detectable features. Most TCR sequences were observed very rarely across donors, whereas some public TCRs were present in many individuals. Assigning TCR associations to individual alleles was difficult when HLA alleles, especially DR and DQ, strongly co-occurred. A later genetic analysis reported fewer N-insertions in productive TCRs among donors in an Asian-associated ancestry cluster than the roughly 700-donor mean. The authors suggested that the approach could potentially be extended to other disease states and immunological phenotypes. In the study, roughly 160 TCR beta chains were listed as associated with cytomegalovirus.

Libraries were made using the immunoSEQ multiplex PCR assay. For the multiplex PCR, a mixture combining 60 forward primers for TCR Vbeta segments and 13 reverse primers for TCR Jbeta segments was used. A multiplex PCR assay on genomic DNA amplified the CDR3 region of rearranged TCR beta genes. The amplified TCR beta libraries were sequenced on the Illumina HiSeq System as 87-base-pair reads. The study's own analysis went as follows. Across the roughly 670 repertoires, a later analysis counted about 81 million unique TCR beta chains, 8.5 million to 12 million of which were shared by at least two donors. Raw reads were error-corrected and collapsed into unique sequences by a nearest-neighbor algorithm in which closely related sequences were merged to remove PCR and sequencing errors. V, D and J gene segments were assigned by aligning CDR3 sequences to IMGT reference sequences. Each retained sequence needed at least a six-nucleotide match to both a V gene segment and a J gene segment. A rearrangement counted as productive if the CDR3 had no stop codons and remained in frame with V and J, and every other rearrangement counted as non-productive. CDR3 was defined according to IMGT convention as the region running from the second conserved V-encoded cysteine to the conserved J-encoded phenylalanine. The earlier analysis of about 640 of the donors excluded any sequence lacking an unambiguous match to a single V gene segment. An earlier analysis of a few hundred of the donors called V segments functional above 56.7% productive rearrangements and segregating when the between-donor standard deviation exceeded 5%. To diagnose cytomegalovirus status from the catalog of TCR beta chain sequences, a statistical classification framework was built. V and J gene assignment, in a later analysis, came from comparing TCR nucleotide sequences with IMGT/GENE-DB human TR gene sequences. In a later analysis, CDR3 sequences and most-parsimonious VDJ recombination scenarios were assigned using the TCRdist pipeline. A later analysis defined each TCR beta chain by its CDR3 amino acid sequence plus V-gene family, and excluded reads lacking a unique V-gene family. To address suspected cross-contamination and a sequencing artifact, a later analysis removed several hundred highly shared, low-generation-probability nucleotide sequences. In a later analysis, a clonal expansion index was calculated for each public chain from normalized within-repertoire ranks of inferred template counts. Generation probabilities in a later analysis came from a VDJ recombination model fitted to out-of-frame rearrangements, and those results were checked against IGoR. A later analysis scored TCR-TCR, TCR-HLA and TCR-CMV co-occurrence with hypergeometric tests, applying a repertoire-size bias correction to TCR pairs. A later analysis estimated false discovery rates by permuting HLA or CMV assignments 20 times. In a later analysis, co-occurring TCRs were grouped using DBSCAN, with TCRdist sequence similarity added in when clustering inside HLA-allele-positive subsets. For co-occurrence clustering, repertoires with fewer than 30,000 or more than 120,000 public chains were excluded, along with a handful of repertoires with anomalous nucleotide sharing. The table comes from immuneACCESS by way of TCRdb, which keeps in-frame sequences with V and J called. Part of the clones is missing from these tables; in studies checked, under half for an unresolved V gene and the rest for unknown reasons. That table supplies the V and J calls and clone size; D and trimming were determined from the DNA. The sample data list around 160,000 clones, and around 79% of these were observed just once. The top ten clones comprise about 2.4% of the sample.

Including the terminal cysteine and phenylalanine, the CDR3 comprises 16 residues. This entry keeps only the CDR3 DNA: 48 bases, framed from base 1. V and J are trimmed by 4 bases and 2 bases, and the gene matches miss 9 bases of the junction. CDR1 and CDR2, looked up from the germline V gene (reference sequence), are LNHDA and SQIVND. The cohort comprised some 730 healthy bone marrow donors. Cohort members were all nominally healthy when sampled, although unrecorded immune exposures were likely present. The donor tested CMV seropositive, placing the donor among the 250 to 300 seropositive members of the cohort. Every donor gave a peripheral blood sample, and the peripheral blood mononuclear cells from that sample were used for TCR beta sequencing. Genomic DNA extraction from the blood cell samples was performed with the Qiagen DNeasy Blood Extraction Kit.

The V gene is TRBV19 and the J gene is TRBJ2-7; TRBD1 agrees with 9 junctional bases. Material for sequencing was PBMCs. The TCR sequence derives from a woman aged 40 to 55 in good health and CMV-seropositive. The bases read TGTGCCAGTAGTACTCACCCGACAGGGGGTACCTACGAGCAGTACTTC. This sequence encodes CASSTHPTGGTYEQYF. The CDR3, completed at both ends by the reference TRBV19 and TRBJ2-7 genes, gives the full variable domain DGGITQSPKYLFRKEGQNVTLSCEQNLNHDAMYWYRQDPGQGLRLIYYSQIVNDFQKGDIAEGYSVSREKKESFPLTVTSAQKNPTAFYLCASSTHPTGGTYEQYFGPGTRLTVT.